A single T cell receptor (beta chain) is shown here with its context. Its antigen remains unknown. This entry belongs to a study of shared clonotypes between healthy human individuals. Study-wide results and limits: The authors expected sequencing depth to affect clonotype sharing among donors. With a few donors compared, approximately 5.5% of naive CD4 clonotypes were shared.

The CDR3 is 16 amino acids. Losses at the gene ends were 4 bases for V and 0 bases for J; bases not matched to a gene: 7. Germline V gene sequence: CDR1 SGHNT, CDR2 YENEEA. Genomic DNA of each subset was evenly split across several immunoSEQ plates. Profiled with immunoSEQ multiplex PCR; TCRdb holds only in-frame clones, not every one. This sample has a few million clones, with approximately 94% found just once. Division of CD4+ cells produced a CD45RA+ naive subset and a CD45RA-negative memory subset. Input material: naive CD4+ T cells sorted from blood. This sample's subset: CD45RA+ positively selected. The chain is built from TRBV11-3 and TRBJ2-3; 7 nucleotides line up with TRBD1. The clonotype comes from a man younger than 35 in good health. The CDR3 DNA reads TGTGCCAGCAGCTCCCTGCGACAGGGCAGCACAGATACGCAGTATTTT. It codes for CASSSLRQGSTDTQYF.